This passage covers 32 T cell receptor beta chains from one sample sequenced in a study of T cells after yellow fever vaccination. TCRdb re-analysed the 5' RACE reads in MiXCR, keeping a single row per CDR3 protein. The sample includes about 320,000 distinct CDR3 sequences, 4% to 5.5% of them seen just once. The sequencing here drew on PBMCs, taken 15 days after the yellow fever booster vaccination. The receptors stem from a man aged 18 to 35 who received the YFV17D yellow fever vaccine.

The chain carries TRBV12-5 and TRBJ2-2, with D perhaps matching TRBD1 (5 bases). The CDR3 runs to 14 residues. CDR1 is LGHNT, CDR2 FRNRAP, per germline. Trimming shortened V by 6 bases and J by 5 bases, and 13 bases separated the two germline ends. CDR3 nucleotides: TGTGCTAGTGGGCCCCTGGGGCGGACCGGGGAGCTGTTTTTT. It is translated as CASGPLGRTGELFF.

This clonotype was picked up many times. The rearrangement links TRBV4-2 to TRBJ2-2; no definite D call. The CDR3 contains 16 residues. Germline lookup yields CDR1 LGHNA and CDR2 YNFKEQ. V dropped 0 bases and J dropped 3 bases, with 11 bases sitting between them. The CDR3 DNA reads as TGTGCCAGCAGCCAAGATCTTGGGATAGACACCGGGGAGCTGTTTTTT. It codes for CASSQDLGIDTGELFF.

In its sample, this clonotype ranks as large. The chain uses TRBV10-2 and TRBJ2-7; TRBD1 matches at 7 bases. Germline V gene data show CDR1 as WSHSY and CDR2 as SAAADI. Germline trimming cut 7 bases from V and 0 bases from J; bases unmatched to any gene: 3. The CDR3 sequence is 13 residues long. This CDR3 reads CASMTGHSYEQYF. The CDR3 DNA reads TGCGCCAGCATGACAGGGCACTCCTACGAGCAGTACTTC.

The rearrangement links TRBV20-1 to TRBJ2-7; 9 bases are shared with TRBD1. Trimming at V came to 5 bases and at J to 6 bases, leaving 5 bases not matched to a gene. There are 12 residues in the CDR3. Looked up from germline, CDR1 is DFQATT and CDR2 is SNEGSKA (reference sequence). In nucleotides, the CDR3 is TGCAGTGCTGCGGGACAGGGAACCGAGCAGTACTTC. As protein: CSAAGQGTEQYF.

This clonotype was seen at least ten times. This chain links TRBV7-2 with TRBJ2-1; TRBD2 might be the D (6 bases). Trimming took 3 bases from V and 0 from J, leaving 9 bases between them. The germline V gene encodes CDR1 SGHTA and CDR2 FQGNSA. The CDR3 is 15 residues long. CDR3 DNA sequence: TGTGCCAGCAGCTTTTTAGCGGACTCCTACAATGAGCAGTTCTTC. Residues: CASSFLADSYNEQFF.

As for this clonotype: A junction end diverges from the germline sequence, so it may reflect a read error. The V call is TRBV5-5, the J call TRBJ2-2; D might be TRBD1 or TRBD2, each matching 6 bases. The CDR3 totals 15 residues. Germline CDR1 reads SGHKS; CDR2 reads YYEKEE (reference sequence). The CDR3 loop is CASSLEGHVTGGLFF. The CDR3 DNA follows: TGTGCCAGCAGCTTGGAGGGACACGTCACCGGGGGGCTGTTTTTT. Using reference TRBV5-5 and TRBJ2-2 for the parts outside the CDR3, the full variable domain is DAGVTQSPTHLIKTRGQQVTLRCSPISGHKSVSWYQQVLGQGPQFIFQYYEKEERGRGNFPDRFSARQFPNYSSELNVNALLLGDSALYLCASSLEGHVTGGLFFGEGSRLTVL.

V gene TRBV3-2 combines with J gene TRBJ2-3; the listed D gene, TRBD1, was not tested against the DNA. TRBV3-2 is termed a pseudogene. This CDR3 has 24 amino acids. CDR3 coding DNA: TGTGCCAGCAGCCAAGAAGAGTGCTTACCCGGGACAGGGGGGAAAAAAATGGTCACAGATACGCAGTATTTT. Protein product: CASSQEECLPGTGGKKMVTDTQYF.

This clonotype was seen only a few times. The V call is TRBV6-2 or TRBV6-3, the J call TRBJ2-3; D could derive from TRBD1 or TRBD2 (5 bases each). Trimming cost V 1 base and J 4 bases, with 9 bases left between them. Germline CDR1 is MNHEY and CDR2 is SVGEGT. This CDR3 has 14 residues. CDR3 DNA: TGTGCCAGCAGTTACTGGCAGGGACCAGATACGCAGTATTTT. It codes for CASSYWQGPDTQYF.

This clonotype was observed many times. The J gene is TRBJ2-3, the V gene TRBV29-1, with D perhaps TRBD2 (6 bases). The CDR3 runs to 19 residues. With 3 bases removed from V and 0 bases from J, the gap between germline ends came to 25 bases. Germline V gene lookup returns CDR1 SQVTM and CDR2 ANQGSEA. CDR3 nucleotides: TGCAGCGTTGACCCCCTTGCGGGACCACGGAAAACTAGCACAGATACGCAGTATTTT. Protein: CSVDPLAGPRKTSTDTQYF.

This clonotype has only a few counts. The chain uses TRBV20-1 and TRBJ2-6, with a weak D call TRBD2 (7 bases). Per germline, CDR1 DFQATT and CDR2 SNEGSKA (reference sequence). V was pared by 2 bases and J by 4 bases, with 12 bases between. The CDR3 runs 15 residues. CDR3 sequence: CSARRGAAGANVLTF. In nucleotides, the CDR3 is TGCAGTGCTAGACGGGGGGCTGCGGGGGCCAACGTCCTGACTTTC.

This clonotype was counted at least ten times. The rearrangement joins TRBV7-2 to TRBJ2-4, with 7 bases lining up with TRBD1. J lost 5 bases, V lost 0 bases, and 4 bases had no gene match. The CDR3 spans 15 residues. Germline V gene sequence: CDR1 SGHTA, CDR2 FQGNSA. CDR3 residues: CASSLAHRGQNIQYF. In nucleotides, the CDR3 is TGTGCCAGCAGCTTAGCACACAGGGGCCAAAACATTCAGTACTTC.

The CDR3 DNA follows: TGTGCCAGCGAAGGGATCTATGGCTACACCTTC. Encoded protein: CASEGIYGYTF. The V call is TRBV12-3 or TRBV12-4, the J call TRBJ1-2; D is uncertain. The germline V and J ends were trimmed by 8 bases and 4 bases, with 8 bases remaining between them. The CDR3 runs 11 residues.

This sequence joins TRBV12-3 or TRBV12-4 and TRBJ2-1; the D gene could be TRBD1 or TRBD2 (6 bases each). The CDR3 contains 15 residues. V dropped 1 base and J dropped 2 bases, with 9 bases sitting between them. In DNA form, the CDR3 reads TGTGCCAGCAGTTTAGGAGGGGGGACCTACAATGAGCAGTTCTTC. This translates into CASSLGGGTYNEQFF.

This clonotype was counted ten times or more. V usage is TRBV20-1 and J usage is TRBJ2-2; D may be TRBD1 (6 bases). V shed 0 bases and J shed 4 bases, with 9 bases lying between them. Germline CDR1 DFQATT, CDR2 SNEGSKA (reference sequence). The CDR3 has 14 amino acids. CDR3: CSARDQGGTGELFF. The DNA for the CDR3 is TGCAGTGCTAGAGATCAAGGGGGCACCGGGGAGCTGTTTTTT.

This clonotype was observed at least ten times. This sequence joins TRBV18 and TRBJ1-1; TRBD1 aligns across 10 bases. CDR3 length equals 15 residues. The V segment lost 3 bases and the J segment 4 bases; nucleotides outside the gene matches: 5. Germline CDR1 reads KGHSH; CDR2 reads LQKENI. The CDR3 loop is CASSPPGQGSTEAFF. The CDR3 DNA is TGTGCCAGCTCACCCCCGGGACAGGGGAGCACTGAAGCTTTCTTT.

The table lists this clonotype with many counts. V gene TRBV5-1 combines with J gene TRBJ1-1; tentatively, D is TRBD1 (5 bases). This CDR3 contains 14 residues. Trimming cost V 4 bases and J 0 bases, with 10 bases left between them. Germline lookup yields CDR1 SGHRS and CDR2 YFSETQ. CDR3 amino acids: CASSGGMMNTEAFF. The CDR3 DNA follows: TGCGCCAGCAGCGGGGGTATGATGAACACTGAAGCTTTCTTT.

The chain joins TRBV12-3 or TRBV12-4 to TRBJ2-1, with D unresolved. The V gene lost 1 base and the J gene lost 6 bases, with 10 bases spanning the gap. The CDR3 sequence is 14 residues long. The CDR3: CASSLVGLINEQFF. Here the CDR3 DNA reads TGTGCCAGCAGTTTAGTGGGGTTAATCAATGAGCAGTTCTTC.

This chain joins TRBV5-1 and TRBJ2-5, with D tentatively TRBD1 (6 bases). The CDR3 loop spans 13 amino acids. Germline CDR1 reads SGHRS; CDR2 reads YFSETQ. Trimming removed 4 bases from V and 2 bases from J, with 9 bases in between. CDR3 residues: CASSNQGQETQYF. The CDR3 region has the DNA TGCGCCAGCAGCAATCAGGGGCAAGAGACCCAGTACTTC. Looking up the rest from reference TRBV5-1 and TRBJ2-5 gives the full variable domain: KAGVTQTPRYLIKTRGQQVTLSCSPISGHRSVSWYQQTPGQGLQFLFEYFSETQRNKGNFPGRFSGRQFSNSRSEMNVSTLELGDSALYLCASSNQGQETQYFGPGTRLLVL.

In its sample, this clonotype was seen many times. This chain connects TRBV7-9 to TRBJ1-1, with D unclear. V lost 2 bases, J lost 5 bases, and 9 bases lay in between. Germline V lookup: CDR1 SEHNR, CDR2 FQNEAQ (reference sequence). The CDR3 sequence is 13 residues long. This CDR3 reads CASSLSMGTEAFF. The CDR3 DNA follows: TGTGCCAGCAGCTTATCCATGGGAACTGAAGCTTTCTTT.

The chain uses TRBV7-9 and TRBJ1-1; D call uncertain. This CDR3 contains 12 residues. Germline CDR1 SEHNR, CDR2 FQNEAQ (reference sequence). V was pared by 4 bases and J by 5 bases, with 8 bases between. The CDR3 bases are TGTGCCAGCAGCTACGACTCGACTGAAGCTTTCTTT. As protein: CASSYDSTEAFF.

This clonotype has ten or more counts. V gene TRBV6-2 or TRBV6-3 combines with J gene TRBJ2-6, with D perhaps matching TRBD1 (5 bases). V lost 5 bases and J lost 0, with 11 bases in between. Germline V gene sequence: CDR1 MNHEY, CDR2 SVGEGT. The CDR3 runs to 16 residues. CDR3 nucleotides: TGTGCCAGCAGTGGGCAGGGCGACTCTGGGGCCAACGTCCTGACTTTC. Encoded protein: CASSGQGDSGANVLTF.

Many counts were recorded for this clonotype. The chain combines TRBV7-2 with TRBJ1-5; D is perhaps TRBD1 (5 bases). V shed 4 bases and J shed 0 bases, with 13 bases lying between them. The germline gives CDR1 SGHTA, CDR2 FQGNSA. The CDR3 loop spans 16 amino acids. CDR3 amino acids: CASSSRLGVSNQPQHF. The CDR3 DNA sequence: TGTGCCAGCAGCTCCCGGTTGGGGGTTAGCAATCAGCCCCAGCATTTT. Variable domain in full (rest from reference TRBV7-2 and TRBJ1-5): GAGVSQSPSNKVTEKGKDVELRCDPISGHTALYWYRQSLGQGLEFLIYFQGNSAPDKSGLPSDRFSAERTGGSVSTLTIQRTQQEDSAVYLCASSSRLGVSNQPQHFGDGTRLSIL.

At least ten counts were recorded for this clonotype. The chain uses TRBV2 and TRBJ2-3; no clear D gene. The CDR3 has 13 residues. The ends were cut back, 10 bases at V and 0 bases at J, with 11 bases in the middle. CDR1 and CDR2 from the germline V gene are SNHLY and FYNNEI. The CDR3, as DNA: TGTGCCAACCCCCGGACCAGCACAGATACGCAGTATTTT. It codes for CANPRTSTDTQYF.

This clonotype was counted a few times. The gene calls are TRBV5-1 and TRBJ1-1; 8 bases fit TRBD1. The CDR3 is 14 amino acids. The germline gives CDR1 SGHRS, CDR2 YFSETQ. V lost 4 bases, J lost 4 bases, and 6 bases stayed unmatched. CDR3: CASSQGAQGTEAFF. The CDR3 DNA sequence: TGCGCCAGCAGCCAGGGGGCGCAAGGCACTGAAGCTTTCTTT.

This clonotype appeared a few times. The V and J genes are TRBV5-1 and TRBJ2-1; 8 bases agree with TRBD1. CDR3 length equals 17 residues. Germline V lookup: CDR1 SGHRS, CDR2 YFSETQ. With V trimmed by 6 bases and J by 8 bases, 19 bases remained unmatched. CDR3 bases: TGCGCCAGCATGCGTTCCGTTAGGACAGGGCCCTCACATGAGCAGTTCTTC. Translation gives CASMRSVRTGPSHEQFF.

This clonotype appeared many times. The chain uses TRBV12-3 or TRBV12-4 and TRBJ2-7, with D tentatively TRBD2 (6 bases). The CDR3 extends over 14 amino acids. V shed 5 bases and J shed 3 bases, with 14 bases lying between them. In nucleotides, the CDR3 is TGTGCCAGCAGTAAGGGACTCCTAGACTACGAGCAGTACTTC. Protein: CASSKGLLDYEQYF.

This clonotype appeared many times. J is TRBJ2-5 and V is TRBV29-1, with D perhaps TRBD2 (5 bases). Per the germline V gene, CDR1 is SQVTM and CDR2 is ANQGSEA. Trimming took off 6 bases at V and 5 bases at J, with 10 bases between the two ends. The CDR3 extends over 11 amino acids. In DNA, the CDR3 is TGCAGCGTGTCCCGAGGGGAGACCCAGTACTTC. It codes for CSVSRGETQYF.

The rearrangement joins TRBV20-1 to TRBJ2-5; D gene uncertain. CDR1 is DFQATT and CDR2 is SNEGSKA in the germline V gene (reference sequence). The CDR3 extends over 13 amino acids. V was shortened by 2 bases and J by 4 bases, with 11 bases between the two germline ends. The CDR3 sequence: CSARPGRPETQYF. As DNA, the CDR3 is TGCAGTGCTAGACCGGGCAGGCCAGAGACCCAGTACTTC.

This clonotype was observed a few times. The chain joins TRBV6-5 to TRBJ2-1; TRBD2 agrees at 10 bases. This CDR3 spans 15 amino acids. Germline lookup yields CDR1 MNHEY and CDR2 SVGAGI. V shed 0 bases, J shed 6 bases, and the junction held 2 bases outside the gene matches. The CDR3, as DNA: TGTGCCAGCAGTTACTCCACTAGCGGGGCCAATGAGCAGTTCTTC. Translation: CASSYSTSGANEQFF.

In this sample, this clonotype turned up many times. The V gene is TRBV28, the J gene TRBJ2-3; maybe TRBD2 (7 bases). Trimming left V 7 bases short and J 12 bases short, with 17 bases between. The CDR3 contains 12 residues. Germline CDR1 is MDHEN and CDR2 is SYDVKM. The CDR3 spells CASTSAGALQYF. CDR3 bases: TGTGCCAGCACCAGCGCGGGGGCCTTACAGTATTTT. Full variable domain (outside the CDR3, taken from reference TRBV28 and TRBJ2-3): DVKVTQSSRYLVKRTGEKVFLECVQDMDHENMFWYRQDPGLGLRLIYFSYDVKMKEKGDIPEGYSVSREKKERFSLILESASTNQTSMYLCASTSAGALQYFGPGTRLTVL.

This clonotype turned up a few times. CDR3 sequence (DNA): TGCGCCAGCAGCGAAGGAACCAGTTCCACTGAAGCTTTCTTT. It codes for CASSEGTSSTEAFF. J is TRBJ1-1 and V is TRBV5-1; D is unresolved. In germline, CDR1 is SGHRS, CDR2 YFSETQ. The V and J ends lost 4 bases and 4 bases respectively, with 14 bases between them. The CDR3 loop spans 14 amino acids. Variable domain in full (rest from reference TRBV5-1 and TRBJ1-1): KAGVTQTPRYLIKTRGQQVTLSCSPISGHRSVSWYQQTPGQGLQFLFEYFSETQRNKGNFPGRFSGRQFSNSRSEMNVSTLELGDSALYLCASSEGTSSTEAFFGQGTRLTVV.

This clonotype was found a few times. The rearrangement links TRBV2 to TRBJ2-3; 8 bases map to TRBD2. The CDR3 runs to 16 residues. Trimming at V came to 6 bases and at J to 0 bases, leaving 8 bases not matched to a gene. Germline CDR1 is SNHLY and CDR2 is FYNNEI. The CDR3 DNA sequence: TGTGCCAGCAGCCCCGAGGGACTAGGGAGCACAGATACGCAGTATTTT. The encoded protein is CASSPEGLGSTDTQYF.